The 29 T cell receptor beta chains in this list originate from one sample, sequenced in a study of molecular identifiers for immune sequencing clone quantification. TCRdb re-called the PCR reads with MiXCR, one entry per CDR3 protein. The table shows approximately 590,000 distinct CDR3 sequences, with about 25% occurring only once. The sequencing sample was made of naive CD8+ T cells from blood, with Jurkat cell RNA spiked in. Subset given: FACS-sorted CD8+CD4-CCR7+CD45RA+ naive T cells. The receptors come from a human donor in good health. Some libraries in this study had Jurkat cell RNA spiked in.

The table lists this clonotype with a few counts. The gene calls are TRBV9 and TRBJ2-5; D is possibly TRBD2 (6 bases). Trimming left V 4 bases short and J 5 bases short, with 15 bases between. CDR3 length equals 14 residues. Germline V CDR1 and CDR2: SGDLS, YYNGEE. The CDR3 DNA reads TGTGCCAGCAGCTCGGGACTTGAATACGAGACCCAGTACTTC. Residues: CASSSGLEYETQYF.

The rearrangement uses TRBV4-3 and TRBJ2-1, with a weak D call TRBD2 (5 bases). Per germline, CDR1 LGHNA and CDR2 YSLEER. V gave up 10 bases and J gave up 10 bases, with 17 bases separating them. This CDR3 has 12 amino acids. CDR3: CANARGLEEQFF. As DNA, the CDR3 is TGCGCCAACGCCCGAGGGCTGGAAGAGCAGTTCTTC.

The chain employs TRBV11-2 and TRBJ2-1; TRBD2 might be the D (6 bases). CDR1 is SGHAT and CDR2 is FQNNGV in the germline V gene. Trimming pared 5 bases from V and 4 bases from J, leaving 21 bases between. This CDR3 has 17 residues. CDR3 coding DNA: TGTGCCAGCAGCCCTGTTTCCTACAGCGGGTTTTACAATGAGCAGTTCTTC. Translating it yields CASSPVSYSGFYNEQFF.

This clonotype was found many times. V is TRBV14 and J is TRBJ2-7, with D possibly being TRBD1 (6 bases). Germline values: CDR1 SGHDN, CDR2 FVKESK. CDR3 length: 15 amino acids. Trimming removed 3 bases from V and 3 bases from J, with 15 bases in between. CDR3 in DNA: TGTGCCAGCAGCCAGGCCAGGGGCTTTAGCTACGAGCAGTACTTC. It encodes CASSQARGFSYEQYF.

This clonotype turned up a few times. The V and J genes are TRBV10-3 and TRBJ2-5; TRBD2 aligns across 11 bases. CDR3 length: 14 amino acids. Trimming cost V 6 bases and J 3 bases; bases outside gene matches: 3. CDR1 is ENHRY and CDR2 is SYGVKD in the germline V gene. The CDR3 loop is CAIRGLAEKETQYF. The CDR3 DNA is TGTGCCATCAGGGGACTAGCGGAAAAAGAGACCCAGTACTTC.

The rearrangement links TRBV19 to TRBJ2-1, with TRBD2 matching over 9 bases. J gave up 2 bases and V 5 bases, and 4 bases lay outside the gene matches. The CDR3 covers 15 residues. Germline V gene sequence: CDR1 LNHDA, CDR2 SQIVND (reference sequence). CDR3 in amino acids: CASSAGGRAYNEQFF. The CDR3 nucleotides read TGTGCCAGTAGTGCGGGGGGGCGCGCCTACAATGAGCAGTTCTTC.

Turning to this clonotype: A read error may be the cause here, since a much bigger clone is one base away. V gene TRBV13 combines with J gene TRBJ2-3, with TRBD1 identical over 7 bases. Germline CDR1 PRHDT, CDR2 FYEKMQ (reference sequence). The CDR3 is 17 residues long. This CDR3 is CASNLGYEEGGPDTQYF. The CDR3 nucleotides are TGTGCCAGCAACTTAGGCTACGAGGAAGGGGGCCCAGATACGCAGTATTTT.

The CDR3 here is CASSIGGLTGELFF. The CDR3 DNA reads TGTGCCAGTAGTATAGGGGGATTGACCGGGGAGCTGTTTTTT. The chain combines TRBV19 with TRBJ2-2; no clear D. This CDR3 contains 14 residues. Germline CDR1 LNHDA, CDR2 SQIVND (reference sequence). The ends were cut back, 1 base at V and 5 bases at J, with 8 bases in the middle.

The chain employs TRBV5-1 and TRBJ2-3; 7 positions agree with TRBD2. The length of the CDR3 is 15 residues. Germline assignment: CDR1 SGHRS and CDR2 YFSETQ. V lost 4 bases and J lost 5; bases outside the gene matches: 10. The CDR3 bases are TGCGCCAGCAGCGTAGCGGGCAGGGTGGTAGATACGCAGTATTTT. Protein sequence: CASSVAGRVVDTQYF.

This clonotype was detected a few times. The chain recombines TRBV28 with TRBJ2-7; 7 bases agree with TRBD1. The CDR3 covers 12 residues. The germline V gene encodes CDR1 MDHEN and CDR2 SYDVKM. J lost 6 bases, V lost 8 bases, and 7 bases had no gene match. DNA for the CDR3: TGTGCCAGCCAATGGACAGGTCTCGAGCAGTACTTC. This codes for CASQWTGLEQYF.

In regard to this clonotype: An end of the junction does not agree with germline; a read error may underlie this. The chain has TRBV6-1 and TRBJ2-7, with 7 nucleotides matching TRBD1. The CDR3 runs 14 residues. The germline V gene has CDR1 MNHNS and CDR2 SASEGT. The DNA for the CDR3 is TGTGCCCGCACCCTAACAGGGGTTTCTTACGAGCAATACTTC. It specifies CARTLTGVSYEQYF.

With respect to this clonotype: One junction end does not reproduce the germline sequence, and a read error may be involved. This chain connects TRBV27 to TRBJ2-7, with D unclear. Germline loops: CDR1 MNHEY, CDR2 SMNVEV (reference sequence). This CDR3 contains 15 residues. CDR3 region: CASSPQAKLNYEHYF. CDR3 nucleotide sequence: TGTGCCAGCAGTCCCCAGGCCAAGCTGAACTACGAGCATTACTTC.

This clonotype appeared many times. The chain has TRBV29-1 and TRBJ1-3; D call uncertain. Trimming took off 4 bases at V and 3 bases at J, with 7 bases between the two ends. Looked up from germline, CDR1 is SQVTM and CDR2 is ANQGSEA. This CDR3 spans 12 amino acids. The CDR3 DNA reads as TGCAGCGTTGTACAGAGTGGAAACACCATATATTTT. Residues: CSVVQSGNTIYF. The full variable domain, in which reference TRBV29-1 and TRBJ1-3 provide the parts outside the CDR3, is SAVISQKPSRDICQRGTSLTIQCQVDSQVTMMFWYRQQPGQSLTLIATANQGSEATYESGFVIDKFPISRPNLTFSTLTVSNMSPEDSSIYLCSVVQSGNTIYFGEGSWLTVV.

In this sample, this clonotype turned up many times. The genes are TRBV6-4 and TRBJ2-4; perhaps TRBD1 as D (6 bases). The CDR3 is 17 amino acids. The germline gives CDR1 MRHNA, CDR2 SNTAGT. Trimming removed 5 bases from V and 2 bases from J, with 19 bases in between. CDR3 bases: TGTGCCAGCAGTTTCGTCGGACACACAGGGACCAAAAACATTCAGTACTTC. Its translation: CASSFVGHTGTKNIQYF.

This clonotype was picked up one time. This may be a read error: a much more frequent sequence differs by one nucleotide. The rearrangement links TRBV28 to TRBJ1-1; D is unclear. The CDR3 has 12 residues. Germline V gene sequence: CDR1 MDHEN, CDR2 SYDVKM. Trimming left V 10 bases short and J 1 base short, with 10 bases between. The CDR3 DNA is TGTGCCACCGACTATCCGAACACTGAAGCTTTCTTT. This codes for CATDYPNTEAFF.

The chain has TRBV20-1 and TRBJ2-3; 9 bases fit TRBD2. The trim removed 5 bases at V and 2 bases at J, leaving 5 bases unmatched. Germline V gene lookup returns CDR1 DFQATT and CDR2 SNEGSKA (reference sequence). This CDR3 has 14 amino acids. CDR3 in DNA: TGCAGTGCTCGGACTAGCGCCTCCACAGATACGCAGTATTTT. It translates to CSARTSASTDTQYF.

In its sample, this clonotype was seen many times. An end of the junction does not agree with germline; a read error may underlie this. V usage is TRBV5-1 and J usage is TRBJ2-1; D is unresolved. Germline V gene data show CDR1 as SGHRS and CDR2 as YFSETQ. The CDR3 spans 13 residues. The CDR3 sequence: CASSLGAYNEQFF. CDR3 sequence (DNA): TGTGCCAGCAGCTTAGGAGCTTACAATGAGCAGTTCTTC.

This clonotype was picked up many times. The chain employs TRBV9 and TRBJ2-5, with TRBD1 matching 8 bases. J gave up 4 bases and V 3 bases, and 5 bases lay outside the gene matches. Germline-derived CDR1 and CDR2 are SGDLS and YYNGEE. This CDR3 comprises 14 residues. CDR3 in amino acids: CASSAGTGLETQYF. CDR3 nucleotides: TGTGCCAGCAGCGCCGGGACAGGTTTAGAGACCCAGTACTTC.

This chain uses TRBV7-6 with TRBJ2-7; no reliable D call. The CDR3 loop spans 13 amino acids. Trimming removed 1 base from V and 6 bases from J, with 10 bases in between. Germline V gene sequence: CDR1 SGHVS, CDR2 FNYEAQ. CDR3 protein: CASSLVWRGEQYF. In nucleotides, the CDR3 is TGTGCCAGCAGCTTAGTGTGGCGAGGCGAGCAGTACTTC.

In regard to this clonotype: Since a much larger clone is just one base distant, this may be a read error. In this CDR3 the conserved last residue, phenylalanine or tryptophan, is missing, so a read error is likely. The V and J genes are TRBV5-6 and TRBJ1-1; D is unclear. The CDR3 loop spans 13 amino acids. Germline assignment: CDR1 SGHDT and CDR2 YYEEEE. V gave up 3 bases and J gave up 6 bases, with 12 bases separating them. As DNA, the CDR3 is TGTGCCAGCAGCTCGGGGAGGAAGCCTGAAGCTTTCCTT. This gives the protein CASSSGRKPEAFL.

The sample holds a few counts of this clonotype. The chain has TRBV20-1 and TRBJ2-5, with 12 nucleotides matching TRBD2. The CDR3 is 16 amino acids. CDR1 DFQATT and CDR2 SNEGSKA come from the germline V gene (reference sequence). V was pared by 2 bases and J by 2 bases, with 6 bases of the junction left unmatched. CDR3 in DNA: TGCAGTGCTAGACCCCGGACTAGCGGGATTCAAGAGACCCAGTACTTC. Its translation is CSARPRTSGIQETQYF.

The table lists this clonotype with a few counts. As DNA, the CDR3 is TGCGCCAGCAGCCAACCCTCGGGACAGGGTGGGACTGAAGCTTTCTTT. Its protein product is CASSQPSGQGGTEAFF. The chain recombines TRBV4-3 with TRBJ1-1; TRBD1 aligns across 9 bases. J gave up 5 bases and V 2 bases, and 9 bases lay outside the gene matches. CDR1 LGHNA and CDR2 YSLEER come from the germline V gene. This CDR3 region has 16 residues.

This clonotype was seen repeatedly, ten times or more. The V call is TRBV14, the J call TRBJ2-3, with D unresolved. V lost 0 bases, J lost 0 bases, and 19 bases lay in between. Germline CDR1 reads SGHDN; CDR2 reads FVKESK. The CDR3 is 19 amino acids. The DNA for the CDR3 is TGTGCCAGCAGCCAAGACAACCTCCCGTCGGTCCCTAGCACAGATACGCAGTATTTT. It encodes CASSQDNLPSVPSTDTQYF. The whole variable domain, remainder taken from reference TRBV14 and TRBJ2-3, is EAGVTQFPSHSVIEKGQTVTLRCDPISGHDNLYWYRRVMGKEIKFLLHFVKESKQDESGMPNNRFLAERTGGTYSTLKVQPAELEDSGVYFCASSQDNLPSVPSTDTQYFGPGTRLTVL.

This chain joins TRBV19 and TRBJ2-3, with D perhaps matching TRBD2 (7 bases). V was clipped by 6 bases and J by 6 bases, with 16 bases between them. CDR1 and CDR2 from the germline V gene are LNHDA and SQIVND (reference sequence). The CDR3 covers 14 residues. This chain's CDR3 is CASSWGGGDDTQYF. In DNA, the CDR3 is TGTGCCAGTAGCTGGGGGGGGGGCGATGATACGCAGTATTTT.

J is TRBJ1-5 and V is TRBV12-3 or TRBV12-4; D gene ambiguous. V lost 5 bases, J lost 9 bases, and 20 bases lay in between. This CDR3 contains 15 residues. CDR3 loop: CASSPPSVGRVPQHF. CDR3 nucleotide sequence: TGTGCCAGCAGTCCCCCATCAGTGGGTAGGGTGCCCCAGCATTTT.

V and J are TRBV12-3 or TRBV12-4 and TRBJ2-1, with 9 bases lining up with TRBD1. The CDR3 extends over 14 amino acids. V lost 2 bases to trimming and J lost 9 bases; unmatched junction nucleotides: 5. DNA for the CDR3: TGTGCCAGCAGTTTATGGGACAGGGTTCCTGAGCAGTTCTTC. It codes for CASSLWDRVPEQFF.

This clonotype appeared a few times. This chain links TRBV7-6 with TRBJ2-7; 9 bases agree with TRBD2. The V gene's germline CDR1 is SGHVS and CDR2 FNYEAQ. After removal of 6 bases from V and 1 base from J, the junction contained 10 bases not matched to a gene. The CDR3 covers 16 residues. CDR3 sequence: CASSRGPSGTSYEQYF. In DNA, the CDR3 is TGTGCCAGCAGTCGCGGCCCTAGCGGGACATCCTACGAGCAGTACTTC.

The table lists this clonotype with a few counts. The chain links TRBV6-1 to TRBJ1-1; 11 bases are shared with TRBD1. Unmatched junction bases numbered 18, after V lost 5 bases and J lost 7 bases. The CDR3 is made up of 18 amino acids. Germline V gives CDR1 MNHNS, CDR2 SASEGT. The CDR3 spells CASSTHPGQGALWIEAFF. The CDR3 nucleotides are TGTGCCAGCAGTACCCACCCCGGACAGGGGGCTTTGTGGATTGAAGCTTTCTTT.

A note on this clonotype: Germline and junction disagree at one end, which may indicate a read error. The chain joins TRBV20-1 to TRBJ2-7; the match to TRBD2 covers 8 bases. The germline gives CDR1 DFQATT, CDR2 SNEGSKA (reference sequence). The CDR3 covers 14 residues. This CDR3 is CSARESGSPYEQYF. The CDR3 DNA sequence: TGCAGTGCTCGAGAGAGCGGGAGTCCCTACGAGCAGTACTTC.